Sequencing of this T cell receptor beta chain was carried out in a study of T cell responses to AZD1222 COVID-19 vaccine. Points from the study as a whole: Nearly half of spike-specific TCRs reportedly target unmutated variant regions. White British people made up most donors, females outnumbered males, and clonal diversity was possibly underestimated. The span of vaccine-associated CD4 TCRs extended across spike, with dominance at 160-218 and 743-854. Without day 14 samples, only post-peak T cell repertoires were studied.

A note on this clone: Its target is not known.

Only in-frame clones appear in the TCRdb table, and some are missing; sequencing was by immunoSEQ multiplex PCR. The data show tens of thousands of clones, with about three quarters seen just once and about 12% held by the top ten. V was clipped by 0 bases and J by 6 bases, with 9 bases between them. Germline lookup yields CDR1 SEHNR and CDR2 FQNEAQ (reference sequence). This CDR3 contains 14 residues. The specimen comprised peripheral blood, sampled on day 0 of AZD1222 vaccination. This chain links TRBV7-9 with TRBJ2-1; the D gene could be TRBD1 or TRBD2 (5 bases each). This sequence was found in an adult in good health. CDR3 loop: CASSLAGTVNEQFF. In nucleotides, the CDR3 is TGTGCCAGCAGCTTAGCTGGGACGGTCAATGAGCAGTTCTTC. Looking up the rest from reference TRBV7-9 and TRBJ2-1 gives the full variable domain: DTGVSQNPRHKITKRGQNVTFRCDPISEHNRLYWYRQTLGQGPEFLTYFQNEAQLEKSRLLSDRFSAERPKGSFSTLEIQRTEQGDSAMYLCASSLAGTVNEQFFGPGTRLTVL.